One and the same sample provided the 2 T cell receptor beta chains below, sequenced in a study of cytomegalovirus exposure and HLA in healthy donors. The primer mix had 60 Vbeta and 13 Jbeta primers. Profiling relied on immunoSEQ multiplex PCR, and the TCRdb table lists in-frame clones only, not all of them. The sample holds about 200,000 clones; around 82% are singletons and the top ten take about 1.7%. Sequenced material: PBMCs. These TCRs come from a man younger than 30 in good health and CMV-seronegative.

J is TRBJ2-1 and V is TRBV4-3; 10 bases fit TRBD2. V trimming: 4 bases; J trimming: 2 bases; junction bases outside the gene matches: 2. The germline V gene encodes CDR1 LGHNA and CDR2 YSLEER. This CDR3 contains 15 residues. The CDR3 sequence is CASSLGLAAYNEQFF. The CDR3 DNA is TGCGCCAGCAGCCTCGGACTAGCGGCCTACAATGAGCAGTTCTTC.

V and J are TRBV15 and TRBJ2-5; 13 positions agree with TRBD2. The germline V gene has CDR1 LNHNV and CDR2 YYDKDF (reference sequence). V was pared by 6 bases and J by 1 base, with 5 bases of the junction left unmatched. The CDR3 consists of 16 residues. CDR3 loop: CATRRGTSGTQETQYF. The DNA for the CDR3 is TGTGCCACCAGAAGGGGGACTAGCGGGACCCAAGAGACCCAGTACTTC.